The clone carrying this TCR beta chain was found once. What it recognizes is unknown. The data are from a study of shared clonotypes between healthy human individuals. Findings and limits, study-wide: Generation probabilities of non-shared clonotypes were lower (relative to those shared by all four donors).

Clones were sequenced by immunoSEQ multiplex PCR, and TCRdb holds only the in-frame ones, with some missing. Among about 1,800,000 clones, less than 95% were seen once, and the ten largest hold 1% to 1.5%. Naive CD8 cells comprised CD45RO-negative, CCR7-positively selected cells, excluding terminally differentiated effector memory CD45RA+ cells. The sequence came from a man aged 18 to 30 in good health. The sequencing input was naive CD8+ T cells sorted from blood.

The CDR3 sequence: CASSLEGGNEKLFF. The CDR3 coding sequence is TGTGCCAGCAGCTTAGAGGGGGGTAATGAAAAACTGTTTTTT. The chain has TRBV7-9 and TRBJ1-4; maybe TRBD1 (6 bases). This CDR3 is 14 amino acids long. Germline lookup yields CDR1 SEHNR and CDR2 FQNEAQ (reference sequence). V gave up 1 base and J gave up 4 bases, with 7 bases separating them.